The present entry profiles one T cell receptor (beta chain) with its context. This specimen belongs to a study of long-term antiretroviral therapy in people with HIV. Overall study context: In the earliest collections, sampling predates the 2015 immediate-ART recommendation by about a decade.

The immunoSEQ assay was v3.0, run at survey level. Sequencing had a target that covered about 35,000-55,000 T-cell genomes per sample. Assay: immunoSEQ multiplex PCR; the TCRdb copy retains only in-frame clones and omits some. This sample has fewer than 25,000 clones, with roughly 80% found just once. Germline CDR1 reads SGHRS; CDR2 reads YFSETQ. The CDR3 loop spans 13 amino acids. V was pared by 0 bases and J by 1 base, with 4 bases between. This TCR came from a man younger than 45 with HIV. The rearrangement joins TRBV5-1 to TRBJ1-1, with D unclear. The sequences come from unsorted PBMCs, collected 4.4 years after starting antiretroviral therapy. The CDR3 DNA sequence: TGCGCCAGCAGCTTGGGCGCGAACACTGAAGCTTTCTTT. It translates to CASSLGANTEAFF.